This entry is about one TCR beta chain. CDR1 is ENHRY and CDR2 is SYGVKD in the germline V gene. This CDR3 is built from 15 residues. V shed 6 bases and J shed 0 bases, with 14 bases lying between them. This entry is derived from a study of OX40 agonist ivuxolimab in advanced cancers. Clones were sequenced by immunoSEQ multiplex PCR, and TCRdb holds only the in-frame ones, with some missing. The top ten clones hold 0.58% of a sample with around 44,000 clones, 70% to 90% of them seen once. This chain joins TRBV10-3 and TRBJ1-1; possibly TRBD1 for D (5 bases). This material consisted of CD4+ or CD8+ T cells sorted from blood, taken in a trial of the OX40 agonist ivuxolimab. This sequence was found in an adult with an advanced solid tumor such as melanoma, head and neck, liver or kidney cancer. The CDR3 loop reads CAIRGTDVMNTEAFF. CDR3 nucleotides: TGTGCCATCAGGGGGACGGACGTCATGAACACTGAAGCTTTCTTT.